The present TCR beta chain was sequenced within a study of Graves' ophthalmopathy and Graves' hyperthyroidism. The CDR3 is made up of 15 amino acids. The germline gives CDR1 DFQATT, CDR2 SNEGSKA (reference sequence). The V gene lost 4 bases and the J gene lost 2 bases, with 18 bases spanning the gap. The table lists this clonotype with many counts. The sequenced template was RNA, covering the TCR beta CDR3 region. RT-PCR with HTBI primers came first, then second-round multiplex PCR. TCRdb itself ran the multiplex PCR reads through MiXCR, one entry per CDR3 protein. This table holds hundreds of thousands of distinct CDR3 sequences, 21% found once. Hyperthyroidism qualified as stable when ophthalmopathy did not develop within 18 months of follow-up. Recruitment covered hyperthyroidism patients aged 18 to 65 whose new diagnosis was of under 2 months' duration.

Sequenced sample: peripheral blood. The chain is built from TRBV20-1 and TRBJ2-7; possible D gene TRBD2, 6 bases. The receptor's source is a woman between 18 and 29 years old with stable Graves' hyperthyroidism. In DNA, the CDR3 is TGCAGTGCTATTTTCCCTCGGCGGGGCCCCTACGAGCAGTACTTC. Translation: CSAIFPRRGPYEQYF.